Following are 2 T cell receptor beta chains from one sample sequenced in a study of shared clonotypes between healthy human individuals (dated by TCRdb to between 2020 and 2021). Library creation used the immunoSEQ multiplex PCR assay. The table was pulled from immuneACCESS by TCRdb, which kept in-frame rearrangements only. Such tables lose some clones; where checked, under half of the loss comes from unresolved V genes, and the rest has no known cause. Present in this sample are roughly 500,000 clones, 79% of which were seen just once. The ten biggest clones cover 13% of the sample. The sample comprised PBMCs. Receptor source: a woman aged 40 to 55 in good health. Some clones in this sample may be carry-over from other donors' samples.

The chain employs TRBV7-9 and TRBJ2-5, with D tentatively TRBD1 (6 bases). Germline CDR1 is SEHNR and CDR2 is FQNEAQ (reference sequence). This CDR3 is built from 12 residues. The V gene lost 8 bases and the J gene lost 2 bases, with 9 bases spanning the gap. DNA of the CDR3: TGTGCCAGCGGCACAGGGCAAGAGACCCAGTACTTC. It codes for CASGTGQETQYF. The complete variable domain, with remaining parts taken from reference TRBV7-9 and TRBJ2-5, reads DTGVSQNPRHKITKRGQNVTFRCDPISEHNRLYWYRQTLGQGPEFLTYFQNEAQLEKSRLLSDRFSAERPKGSFSTLEIQRTEQGDSAMYLCASGTGQETQYFGPGTRLLVL.

This sequence joins TRBV11-2 and TRBJ2-3; the D is unclear. The CDR3 covers 14 residues. CDR1 is SGHAT and CDR2 is FQNNGV in the germline V gene. V was trimmed by 5 bases and J by 2 bases, leaving 11 bases between them. CDR3 protein: CASSPGISTDTQYF. The CDR3 nucleotides read TGTGCCAGCAGCCCGGGTATCTCCACAGATACGCAGTATTTT.